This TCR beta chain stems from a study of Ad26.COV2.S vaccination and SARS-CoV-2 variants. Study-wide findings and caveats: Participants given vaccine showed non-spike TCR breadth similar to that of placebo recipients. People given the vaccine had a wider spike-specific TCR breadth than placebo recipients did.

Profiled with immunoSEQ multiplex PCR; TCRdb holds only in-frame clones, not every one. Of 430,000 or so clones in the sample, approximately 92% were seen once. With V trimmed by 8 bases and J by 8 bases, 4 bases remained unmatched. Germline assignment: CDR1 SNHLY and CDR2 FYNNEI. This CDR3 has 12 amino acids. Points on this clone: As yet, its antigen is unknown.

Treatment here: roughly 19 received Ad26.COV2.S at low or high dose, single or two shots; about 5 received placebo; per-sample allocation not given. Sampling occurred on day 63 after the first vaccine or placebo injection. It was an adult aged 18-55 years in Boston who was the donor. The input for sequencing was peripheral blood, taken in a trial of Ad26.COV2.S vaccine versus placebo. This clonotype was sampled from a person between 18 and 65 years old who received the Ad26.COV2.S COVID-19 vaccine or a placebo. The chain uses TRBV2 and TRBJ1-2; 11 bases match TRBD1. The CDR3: CASVRDRGGYTF. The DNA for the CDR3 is TGTGCCAGCGTGAGGGACAGGGGGGGCTACACCTTC.